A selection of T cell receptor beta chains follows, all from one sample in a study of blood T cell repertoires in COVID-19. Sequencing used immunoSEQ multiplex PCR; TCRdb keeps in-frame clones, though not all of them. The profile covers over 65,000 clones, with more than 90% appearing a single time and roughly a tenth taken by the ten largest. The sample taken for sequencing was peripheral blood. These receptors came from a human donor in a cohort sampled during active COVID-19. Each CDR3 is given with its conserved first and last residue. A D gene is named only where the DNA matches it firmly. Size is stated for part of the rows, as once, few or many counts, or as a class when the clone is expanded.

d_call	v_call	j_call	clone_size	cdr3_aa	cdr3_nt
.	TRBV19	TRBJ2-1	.	CASSVQGPTYNEQFF	TGTGCCAGTAGTGTACAGGGTCCGACCTACAATGAGCAGTTCTTC
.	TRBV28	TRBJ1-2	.	CASSLTGGANYGYTF	TGTGCCAGCAGTCTGACAGGAGGAGCTAACTATGGCTACACCTTC
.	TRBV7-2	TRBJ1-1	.	CASSLFGHPNTEAFF	TGTGCCAGCAGCTTATTTGGACACCCGAACACTGAAGCTTTCTTT
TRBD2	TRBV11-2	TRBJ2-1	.	CASSLGGLAFHNEQFF	TGTGCCAGCAGCTTAGGTGGACTAGCGTTCCACAATGAGCAGTTCTTC
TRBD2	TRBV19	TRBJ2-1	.	CASSDPSGRAYNEQFF	TGTGCCAGTAGTGACCCGAGCGGGAGGGCTTACAATGAGCAGTTCTTC
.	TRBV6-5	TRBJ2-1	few	CASTWDISYNEQFF	TGTGCCAGCACGTGGGACATCTCCTACAATGAGCAGTTCTTC
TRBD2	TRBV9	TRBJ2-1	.	CASSPWPGTSAQQFF	TGTGCCAGCAGCCCCTGGCCCGGGACTAGCGCTCAGCAGTTCTTC
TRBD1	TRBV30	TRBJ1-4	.	CAWRSDRGRTNEKLFF	TGTGCCTGGAGGTCCGACAGGGGCAGGACTAATGAAAAACTGTTTTTT
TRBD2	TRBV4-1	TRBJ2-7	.	CASSQTSGRPYEQYF	TGCGCCAGCAGCCAGACTAGCGGGAGACCCTACGAGCAGTACTTC
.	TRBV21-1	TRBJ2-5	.	CASSKRGTGVRETQYF	TGTGCCAGCAGCAAAAGGGGGACAGGGGTTCGAGAGACCCAGTACTTC
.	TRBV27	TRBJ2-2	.	CASKWGTPSPANTGELFF	TGTGCCAGCAAATGGGGGACTCCGTCACCCGCGAACACCGGGGAGCTGTTTTTT
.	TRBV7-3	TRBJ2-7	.	CASSAQGGDEQYF	TGTGCCAGCAGCGCCCAGGGGGGCGACGAGCAGTACTTC
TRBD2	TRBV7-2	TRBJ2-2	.	CASSKVSGMNTGELFF	TGTGCCAGCAGCAAGGTTAGCGGGATGAACACCGGGGAGCTGTTTTTT
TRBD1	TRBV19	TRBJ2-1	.	CASSGQGGRNEQFF	TGTGCCAGTAGCGGACAGGGAGGACGAAATGAGCAGTTCTTC
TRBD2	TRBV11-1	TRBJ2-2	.	CASSLGTSGTGELFF	TGTGCCAGCAGCCTAGGGACTAGCGGGACCGGGGAGCTGTTTTTT
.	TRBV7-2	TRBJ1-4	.	CASSRDSEGEKLFF	TGTGCCAGCAGCCGGGACTCCGAAGGGGAAAAACTGTTTTTT
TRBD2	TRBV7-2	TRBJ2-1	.	CASRTSGGHEQFF	TGTGCCAGCAGGACGTCGGGAGGTCATGAGCAGTTCTTC
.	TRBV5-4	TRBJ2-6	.	CASSFMASGANVLTF	TGTGCCAGCAGCTTTATGGCCTCTGGGGCCAACGTCCTGACTTTC
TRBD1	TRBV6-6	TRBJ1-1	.	CASSYSSDRDGIGAFF	TGTGCCAGCAGTTACTCATCGGACAGGGATGGGATTGGAGCTTTCTTT
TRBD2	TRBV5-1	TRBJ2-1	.	CASSSLAGDRRNEQFF	TGCGCCAGCAGCTCCCTAGCGGGAGATAGACGCAATGAGCAGTTCTTC
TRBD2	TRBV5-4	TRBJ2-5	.	CASSSGASGTFETQYF	TGTGCCAGCAGCTCAGGGGCTAGCGGGACCTTTGAGACCCAGTACTTC
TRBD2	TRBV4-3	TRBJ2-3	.	CASGILAGGTDTQYF	TGCGCCAGCGGGATACTAGCGGGAGGCACAGATACGCAGTATTTT
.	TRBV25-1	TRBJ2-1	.	CASGLTGAHNEQFF	TGTGCCAGCGGTCTCACGGGAGCTCACAATGAGCAGTTCTTC
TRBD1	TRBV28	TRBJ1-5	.	CASSSQGGNQPQHF	TGTGCCAGCAGTTCACAGGGGGGCAATCAGCCCCAGCATTTT
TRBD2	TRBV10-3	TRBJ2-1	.	CAISESRGRAREGEQFF	TGTGCCATCAGTGAGTCGCGCGGACGCGCTCGGGAGGGTGAGCAGTTCTTC
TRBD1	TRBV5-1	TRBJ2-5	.	CASSLRGQGALETQYF	TGCGCCAGCAGCTTGAGGGGACAGGGGGCTTTGGAGACCCAGTACTTC
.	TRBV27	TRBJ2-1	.	CASSSRAAYNEQFF	TGTGCCAGCAGTTCGCGGGCTGCCTACAATGAGCAGTTCTTC
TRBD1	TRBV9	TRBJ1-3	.	CASSALQGGSGNTIYF	TGTGCCAGCAGCGCCCTTCAGGGGGGCTCTGGAAACACCATATATTTT
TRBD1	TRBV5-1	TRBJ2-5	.	CASSLATGGRETQYF	TGCGCCAGCAGCTTGGCTACAGGGGGCAGAGAGACCCAGTACTTC
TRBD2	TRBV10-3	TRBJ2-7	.	CAISDSRTSGGEYEQYF	TGTGCCATCAGTGATTCGAGGACTAGCGGGGGGGAATACGAGCAGTACTTC
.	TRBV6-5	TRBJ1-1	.	CASSKLQGRTEAFF	TGTGCCAGCAGTAAGCTACAGGGACGAACTGAAGCTTTCTTT
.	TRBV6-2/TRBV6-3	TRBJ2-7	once	CASSYTGTSSYEQYF	TGTGCCAGCAGTTACACGGGGACAAGCTCCTACGAGCAGTACTTC
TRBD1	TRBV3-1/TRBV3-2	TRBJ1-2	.	CASSYRDRGRGGYTF	TGTGCCAGCAGCTACCGGGACAGGGGGAGAGGGGGCTACACCTTC
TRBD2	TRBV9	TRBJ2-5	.	CASSVGAAGGQETQYF	TGTGCCAGCAGCGTAGGGGCGGCGGGAGGTCAAGAGACCCAGTACTTC
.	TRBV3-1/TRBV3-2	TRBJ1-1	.	CASSRQDRDTEAFF	TGTGCCAGCAGCCGACAGGACAGAGACACTGAAGCTTTCTTT
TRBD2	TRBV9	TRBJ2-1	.	CASSEIAGAPYNEQFF	TGTGCCAGCAGCGAAATAGCGGGAGCTCCGTACAATGAGCAGTTCTTC
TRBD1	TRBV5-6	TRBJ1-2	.	CASSLKQGPNYGYTF	TGTGCCAGCAGCTTGAAACAGGGGCCTAACTATGGCTACACCTTC
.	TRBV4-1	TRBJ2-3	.	CASSQVKARGHTDTQYF	TGCGCCAGCAGCCAAGTGAAGGCCCGGGGACACACAGATACGCAGTATTTT
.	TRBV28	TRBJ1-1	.	CASSSTGSPNTEAFF	TGTGCCAGCAGTTCGACAGGATCCCCGAACACTGAAGCTTTCTTT
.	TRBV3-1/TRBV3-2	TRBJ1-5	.	CASSPDSNQPQHF	TGTGCCAGCAGCCCAGACAGTAATCAGCCCCAGCATTTT
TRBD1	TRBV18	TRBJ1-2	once	CASSPSGTGGFGYTF	TGTGCCAGCTCACCGTCCGGGACAGGGGGCTTTGGCTACACCTTC
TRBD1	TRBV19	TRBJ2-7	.	CASSTGTGGPREQYF	TGTGCCAGTAGTACTGGGACAGGGGGACCTCGAGAGCAGTACTTC
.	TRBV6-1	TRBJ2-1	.	CASSEVGGLFGEQFF	TGTGCCAGCAGTGAGGTGGGAGGACTTTTTGGTGAGCAGTTCTTC